This paragraph reports one T cell receptor beta chain. Per the authors' pipeline: Reference gene primer amplification yielded estimated nucleated cell counts. Generated by immunoSEQ multiplex PCR, the TCRdb table keeps only in-frame clones and is missing some. That table is the source of V, J and clone size, and D and trimming were worked out from the DNA. The profile shows fewer than 90,000 clones, about 79% of them singletons. The entry originates in a study of blood T cell repertoires in COVID-19. As for the study in general: Some COVID-19 samples were acute and others convalescent; all came from the United States, Italy and Spain. From T cells, B-cell-depleted T cells, or PBMCs came the material, which was cDNA or gDNA.

V gave up 5 bases and J gave up 8 bases, with 15 bases separating them. Looked up from germline, CDR1 is MDHEN and CDR2 is SYDVKM. The CDR3 length is 13 residues. The chain recombines TRBV28 with TRBJ1-2; possible D gene TRBD1, 6 bases. This receptor was taken from a woman aged 45-60 years with acute or convalescent COVID-19. The sample was peripheral blood. For the CDR3, the DNA is TGTGCCAGCAGTCAGGACAGCTTCGGCGGCTACACCTTC. Encoded protein: CASSQDSFGGYTF.